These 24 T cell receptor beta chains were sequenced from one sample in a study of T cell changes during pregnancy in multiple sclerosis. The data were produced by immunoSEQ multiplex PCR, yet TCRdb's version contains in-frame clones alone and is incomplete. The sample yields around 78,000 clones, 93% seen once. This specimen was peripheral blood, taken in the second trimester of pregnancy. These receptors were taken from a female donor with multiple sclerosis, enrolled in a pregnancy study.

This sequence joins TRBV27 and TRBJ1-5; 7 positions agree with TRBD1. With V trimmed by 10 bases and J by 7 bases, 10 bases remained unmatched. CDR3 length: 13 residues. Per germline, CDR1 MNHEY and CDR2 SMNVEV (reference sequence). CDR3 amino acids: CAILGGTGQPQHF. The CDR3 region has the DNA TGTGCCATCCTAGGGGGCACGGGGCAGCCCCAGCATTTT.

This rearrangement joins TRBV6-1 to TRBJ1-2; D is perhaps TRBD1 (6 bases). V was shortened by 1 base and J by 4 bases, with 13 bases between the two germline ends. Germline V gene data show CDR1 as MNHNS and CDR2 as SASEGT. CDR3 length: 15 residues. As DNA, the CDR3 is TGTGCCAGCAGTGAAGATAAAAGGGGGTTCTATGGCTACACCTTC. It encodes CASSEDKRGFYGYTF.

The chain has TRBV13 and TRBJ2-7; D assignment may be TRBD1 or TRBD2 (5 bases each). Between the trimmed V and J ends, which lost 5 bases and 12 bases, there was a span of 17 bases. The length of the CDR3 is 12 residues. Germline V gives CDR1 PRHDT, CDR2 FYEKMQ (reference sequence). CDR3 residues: CASSLAGSSPYF. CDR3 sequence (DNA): TGTGCCAGCAGCCTAGCAGGGTCAAGTCCGTACTTC. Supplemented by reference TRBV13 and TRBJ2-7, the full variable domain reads AAGVIQSPRHLIKEKRETATLKCYPIPRHDTVYWYQQGPGQDPQFLISFYEKMQSDKGSIPDRFSAQQFSDYHSELNMSSLELGDSALYFCASSLAGSSPYFGPGTRLTVT.

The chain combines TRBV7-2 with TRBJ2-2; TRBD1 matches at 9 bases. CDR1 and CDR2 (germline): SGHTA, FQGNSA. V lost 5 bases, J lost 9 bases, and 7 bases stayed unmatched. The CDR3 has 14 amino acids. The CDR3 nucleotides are TGTGCCAGCAGCCAAGGGGACAGGGTCCGGGAGCTGTTTTTT. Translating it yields CASSQGDRVRELFF.

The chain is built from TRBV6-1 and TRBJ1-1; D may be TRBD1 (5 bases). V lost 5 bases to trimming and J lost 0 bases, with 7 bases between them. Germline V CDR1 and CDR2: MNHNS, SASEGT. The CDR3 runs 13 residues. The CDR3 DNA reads TGTGCCAGCAGTAGACAGCTGAACACTGAAGCTTTCTTT. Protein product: CASSRQLNTEAFF.

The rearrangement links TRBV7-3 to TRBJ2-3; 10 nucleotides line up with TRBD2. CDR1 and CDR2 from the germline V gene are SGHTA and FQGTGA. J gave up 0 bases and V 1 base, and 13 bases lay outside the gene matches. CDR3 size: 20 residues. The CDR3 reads CASSLMPTGVAGGSTDTQYF. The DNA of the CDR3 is TGTGCCAGCAGCTTAATGCCAACGGGGGTAGCGGGGGGTAGCACAGATACGCAGTATTTT.

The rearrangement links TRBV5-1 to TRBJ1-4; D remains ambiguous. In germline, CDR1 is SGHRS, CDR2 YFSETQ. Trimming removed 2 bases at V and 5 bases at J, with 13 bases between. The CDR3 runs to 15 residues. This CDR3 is CASSLMGVQNEKLFF. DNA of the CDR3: TGCGCCAGCAGCTTAATGGGAGTTCAGAATGAAAAACTGTTTTTT. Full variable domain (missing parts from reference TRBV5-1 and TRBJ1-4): KAGVTQTPRYLIKTRGQQVTLSCSPISGHRSVSWYQQTPGQGLQFLFEYFSETQRNKGNFPGRFSGRQFSNSRSEMNVSTLELGDSALYLCASSLMGVQNEKLFFGSGTQLSVL.

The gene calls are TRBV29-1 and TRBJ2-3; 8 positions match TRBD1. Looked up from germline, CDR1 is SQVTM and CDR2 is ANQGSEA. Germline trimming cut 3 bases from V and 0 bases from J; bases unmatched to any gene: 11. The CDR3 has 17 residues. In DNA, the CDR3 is TGCAGCGTTGACAGACAGGGGCTATCGGTTAGCACAGATACGCAGTATTTT. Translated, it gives CSVDRQGLSVSTDTQYF.

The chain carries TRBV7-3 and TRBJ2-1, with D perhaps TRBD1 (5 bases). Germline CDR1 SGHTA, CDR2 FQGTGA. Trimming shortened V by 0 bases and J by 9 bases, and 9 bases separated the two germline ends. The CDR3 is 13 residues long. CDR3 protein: CASSLTRASEQFF. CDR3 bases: TGTGCCAGCAGCTTAACCAGGGCCAGTGAGCAGTTCTTC.

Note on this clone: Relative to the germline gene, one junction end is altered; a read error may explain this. CDR3 nucleotide sequence: TGTGCCAGCAGCCCCAAGCGTAGGTTGACAGGGCCTAATTATGGCTACACCTTC. Translation gives CASSPKRRLTGPNYGYTF. V and J are TRBV9 and TRBJ1-2, with TRBD1 matching over 7 bases. CDR1 and CDR2 from the germline V gene are SGDLS and YYNGEE. This CDR3 spans 18 amino acids. Supplemented by reference TRBV9 and TRBJ1-2, the full variable domain reads DSGVTQTPKHLITATGQRVTLRCSPRSGDLSVYWYQQSLDQGLQFLIQYYNGEERAKGNILERFSAQQFPDLHSELNLSSLELGDSALYFCASSPKRRLTGPNYGYTFGSGTRLTVV.

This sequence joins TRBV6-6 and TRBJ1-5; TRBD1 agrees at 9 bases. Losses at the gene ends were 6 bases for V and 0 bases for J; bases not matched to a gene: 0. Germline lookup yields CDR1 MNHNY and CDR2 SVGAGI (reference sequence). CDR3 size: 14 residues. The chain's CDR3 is CASRQGASNQPQHF. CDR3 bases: TGTGCCAGCAGACAGGGGGCTAGCAATCAGCCCCAGCATTTT.

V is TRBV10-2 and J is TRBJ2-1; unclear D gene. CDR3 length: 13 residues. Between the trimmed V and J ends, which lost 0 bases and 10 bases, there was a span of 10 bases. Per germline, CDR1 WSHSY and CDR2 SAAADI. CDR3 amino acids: CASSESILREQFF. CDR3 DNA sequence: TGCGCCAGCAGTGAGTCTATACTCCGGGAGCAGTTCTTC.

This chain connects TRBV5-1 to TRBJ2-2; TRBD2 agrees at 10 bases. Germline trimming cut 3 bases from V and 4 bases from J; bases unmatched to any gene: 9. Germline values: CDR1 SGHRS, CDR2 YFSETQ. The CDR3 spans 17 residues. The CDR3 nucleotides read TGCGCCAGCAGCTCGCTCCAGCGGGGGGGTGGCACCGGGGAGCTGTTTTTT. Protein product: CASSSLQRGGGTGELFF.

The CDR3 is CASSITGLGYTF. The CDR3 region has the DNA TGTGCCAGTAGTATCACAGGGTTGGGCTACACCTTC. The chain joins TRBV19 to TRBJ1-2, with D tentatively TRBD1 (6 bases). Germline V gives CDR1 LNHDA, CDR2 SQIVND (reference sequence). V lost 3 bases, J lost 8 bases, and 10 bases lay in between. CDR3 size: 12 residues.

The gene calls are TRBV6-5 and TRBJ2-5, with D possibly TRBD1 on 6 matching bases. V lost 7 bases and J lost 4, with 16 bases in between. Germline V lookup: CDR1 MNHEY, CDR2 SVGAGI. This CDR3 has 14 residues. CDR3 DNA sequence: TGTGCCAGCACCCCCTTGGGGGCAGGAGAGACCCAGTACTTC. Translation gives CASTPLGAGETQYF.

The CDR3 bases are TGTGCCAGCAGCTTATGGACAGGGGGATCTGAAGCTTTCTTT. This gives the protein CASSLWTGGSEAFF. V gene TRBV7-9 combines with J gene TRBJ1-1; the match to TRBD1 covers 10 bases. Germline values: CDR1 SEHNR, CDR2 FQNEAQ (reference sequence). V shed 2 bases and J 6 bases; nucleotides not matched to a gene: 3. CDR3 size: 14 residues.

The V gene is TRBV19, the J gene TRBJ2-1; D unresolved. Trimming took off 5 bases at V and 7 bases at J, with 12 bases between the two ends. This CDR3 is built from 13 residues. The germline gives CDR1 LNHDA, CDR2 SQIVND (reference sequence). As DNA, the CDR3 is TGTGCCAGTAGTTTTGGTTCGGTGAATGAGCAGTTCTTC. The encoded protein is CASSFGSVNEQFF.

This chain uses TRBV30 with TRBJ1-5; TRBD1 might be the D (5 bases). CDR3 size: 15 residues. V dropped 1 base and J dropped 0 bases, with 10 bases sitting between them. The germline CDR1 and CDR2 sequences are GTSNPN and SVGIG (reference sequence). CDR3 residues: CAWSGAGVSNQPQHF. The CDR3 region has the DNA TGTGCCTGGAGTGGGGCGGGGGTTAGCAATCAGCCCCAGCATTTT.

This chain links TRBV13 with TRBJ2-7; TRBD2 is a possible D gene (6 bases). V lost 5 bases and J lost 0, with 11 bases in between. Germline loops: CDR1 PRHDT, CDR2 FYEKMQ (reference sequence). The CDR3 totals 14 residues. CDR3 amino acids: CASSTRDFSYEQYF. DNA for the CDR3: TGTGCCAGCAGCACCCGGGACTTCTCCTACGAGCAGTACTTC.

Here the CDR3 DNA reads TGTGCCAGCCGGAGCGGCACGGACAGGTCACTTCAGCCCCAGCATTTT. This codes for CASRSGTDRSLQPQHF. V gene TRBV19 combines with J gene TRBJ1-5; 7 nucleotides agree with TRBD1. Trimming took 9 bases from V and 6 from J; bases not matched to a gene: 17. The CDR3 is 16 amino acids. The V gene's germline CDR1 is LNHDA and CDR2 SQIVND (reference sequence).

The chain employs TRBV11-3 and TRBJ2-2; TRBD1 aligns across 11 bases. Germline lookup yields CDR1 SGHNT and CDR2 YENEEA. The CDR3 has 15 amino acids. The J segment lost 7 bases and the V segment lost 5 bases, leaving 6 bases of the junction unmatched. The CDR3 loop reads CASSRGQGAGGELFF. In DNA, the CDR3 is TGTGCCAGCAGCCGCGGACAGGGGGCTGGCGGGGAGCTGTTTTTT.

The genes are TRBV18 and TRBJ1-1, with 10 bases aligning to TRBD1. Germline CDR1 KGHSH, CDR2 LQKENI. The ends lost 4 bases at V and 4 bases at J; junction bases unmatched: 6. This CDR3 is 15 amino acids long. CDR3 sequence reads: CASSLTGGEGTEAFF. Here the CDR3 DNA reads TGTGCCAGCTCACTGACAGGGGGCGAAGGCACTGAAGCTTTCTTT.

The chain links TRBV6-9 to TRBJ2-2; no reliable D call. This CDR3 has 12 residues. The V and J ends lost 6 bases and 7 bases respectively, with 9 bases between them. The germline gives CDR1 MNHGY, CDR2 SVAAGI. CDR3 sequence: CASSDAGGELFF. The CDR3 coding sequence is TGTGCCAGCAGCGATGCCGGCGGGGAGCTGTTTTTT.

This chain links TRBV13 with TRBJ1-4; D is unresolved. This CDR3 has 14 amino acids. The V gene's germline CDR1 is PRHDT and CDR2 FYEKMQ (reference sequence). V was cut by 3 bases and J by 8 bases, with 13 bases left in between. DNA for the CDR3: TGTGCCAGCAGCTTCGTATCTAGTAGGGAAAAACTGTTTTTT. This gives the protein CASSFVSSREKLFF.